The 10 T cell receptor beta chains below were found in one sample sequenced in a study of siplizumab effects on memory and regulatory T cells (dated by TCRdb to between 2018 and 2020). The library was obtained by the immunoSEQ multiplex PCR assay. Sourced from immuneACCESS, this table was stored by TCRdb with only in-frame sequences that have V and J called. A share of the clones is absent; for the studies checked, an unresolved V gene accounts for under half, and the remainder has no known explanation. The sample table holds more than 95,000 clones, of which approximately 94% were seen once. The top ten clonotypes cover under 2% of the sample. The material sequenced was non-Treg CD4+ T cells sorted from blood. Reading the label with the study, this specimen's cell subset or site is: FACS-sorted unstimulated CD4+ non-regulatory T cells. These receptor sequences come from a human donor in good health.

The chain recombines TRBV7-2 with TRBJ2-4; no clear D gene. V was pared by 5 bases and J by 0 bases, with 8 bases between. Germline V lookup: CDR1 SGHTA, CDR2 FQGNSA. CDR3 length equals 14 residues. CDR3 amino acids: CASSPALAKNIQYF. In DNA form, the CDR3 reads TGTGCCAGCAGCCCCGCGCTAGCCAAAAACATTCAGTACTTC.

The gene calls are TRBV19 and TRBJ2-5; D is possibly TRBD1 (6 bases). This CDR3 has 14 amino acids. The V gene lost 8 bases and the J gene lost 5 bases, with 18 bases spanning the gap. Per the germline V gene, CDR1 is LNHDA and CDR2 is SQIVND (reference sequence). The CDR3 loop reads CASGIGQRGETQYF. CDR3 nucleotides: TGTGCCAGTGGGATTGGACAGCGCGGGGAGACCCAGTACTTC. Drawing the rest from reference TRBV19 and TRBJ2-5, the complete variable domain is DGGITQSPKYLFRKEGQNVTLSCEQNLNHDAMYWYRQDPGQGLRLIYYSQIVNDFQKGDIAEGYSVSREKKESFPLTVTSAQKNPTAFYLCASGIGQRGETQYFGPGTRLLVL.

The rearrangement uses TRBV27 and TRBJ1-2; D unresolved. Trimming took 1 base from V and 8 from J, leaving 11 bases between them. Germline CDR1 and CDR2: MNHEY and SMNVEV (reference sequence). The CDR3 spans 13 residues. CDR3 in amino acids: CASSLLAAGGYTF. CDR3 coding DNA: TGTGCCAGCAGTTTATTGGCAGCTGGAGGCTACACCTTC.

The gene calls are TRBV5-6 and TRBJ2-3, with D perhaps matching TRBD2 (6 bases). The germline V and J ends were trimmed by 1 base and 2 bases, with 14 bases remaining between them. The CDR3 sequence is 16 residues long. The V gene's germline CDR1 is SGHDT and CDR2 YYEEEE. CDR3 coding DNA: TGTGCCAGCAGCTTGTTCGGGGGAGGCCCCACAGATACGCAGTATTTT. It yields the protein CASSLFGGGPTDTQYF.

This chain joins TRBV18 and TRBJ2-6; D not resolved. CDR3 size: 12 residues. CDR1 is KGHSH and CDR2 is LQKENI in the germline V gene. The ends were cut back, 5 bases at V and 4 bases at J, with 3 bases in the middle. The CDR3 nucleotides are TGTGCCAGCTCAAGAGGGGCCAACGTCCTGACTTTC. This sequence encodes CASSRGANVLTF.

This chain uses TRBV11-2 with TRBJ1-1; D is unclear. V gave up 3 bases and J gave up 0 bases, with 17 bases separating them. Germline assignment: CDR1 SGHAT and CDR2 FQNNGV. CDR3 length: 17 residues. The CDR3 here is CASSFPLGPIMNTEAFF. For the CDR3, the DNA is TGTGCCAGCAGCTTCCCCTTGGGCCCTATAATGAACACTGAAGCTTTCTTT.

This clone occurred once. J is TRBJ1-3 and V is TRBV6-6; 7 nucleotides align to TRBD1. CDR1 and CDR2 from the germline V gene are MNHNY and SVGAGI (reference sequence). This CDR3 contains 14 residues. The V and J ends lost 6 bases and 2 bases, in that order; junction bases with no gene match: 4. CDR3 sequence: CASRRTGPGNTIYF. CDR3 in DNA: TGTGCCAGCAGACGGACAGGACCTGGAAACACCATATATTTT.

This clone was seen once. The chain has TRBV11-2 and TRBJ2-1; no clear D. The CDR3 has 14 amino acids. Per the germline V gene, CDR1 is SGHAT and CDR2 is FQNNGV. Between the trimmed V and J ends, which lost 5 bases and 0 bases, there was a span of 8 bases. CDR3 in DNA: TGTGCCAGCAGCCTATCTACCTCCTACAATGAGCAGTTCTTC. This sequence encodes CASSLSTSYNEQFF.

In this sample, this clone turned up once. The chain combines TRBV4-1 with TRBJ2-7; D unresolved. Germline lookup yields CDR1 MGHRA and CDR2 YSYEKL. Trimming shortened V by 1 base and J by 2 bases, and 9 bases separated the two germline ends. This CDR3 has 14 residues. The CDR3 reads CASSQVRLTYEQYF. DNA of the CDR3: TGCGCCAGCAGCCAAGTCCGGTTGACCTACGAGCAGTACTTC.

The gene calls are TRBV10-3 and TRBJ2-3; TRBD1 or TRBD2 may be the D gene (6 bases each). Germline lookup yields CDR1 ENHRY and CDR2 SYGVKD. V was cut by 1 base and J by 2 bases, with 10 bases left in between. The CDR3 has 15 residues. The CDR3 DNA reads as TGTGCCATCAGTGAGTGGAGGGGGAACACAGATACGCAGTATTTT. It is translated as CAISEWRGNTDTQYF.